This is a list of T cell receptor beta chains from one sample in a study of control samples from healthy donors and cancer patients. Sequenced by immunoSEQ multiplex PCR; TCRdb stores in-frame clones only, minus some. The table has fewer than 200,000 clones, roughly 92% seen once. Sequenced material: blood. Receptors were obtained from a man aged 25-45 years in good health. Each CDR3 is given with its conserved first and last residue. D genes are given only for firm matches. Clone size appears in some rows only: once, few, many, or a class for an expanded clone.

J gene	clone size	V gene	CDR3 length	D gene	CDR3 DNA	CDR3 protein
TRBJ1-2	.	TRBV5-6	15	TRBD1	TGTGCCAGCCGCCCAAGGGACAGGGCTAACTATGGCTACACCTTC	CASRPRDRANYGYTF
TRBJ1-2	.	TRBV27	12	.	TGTGCCAGCAGCCTCAACCGGGACTGCTACACCTTC	CASSLNRDCYTF
TRBJ2-5	.	TRBV6-5	15	.	TGTGCCAGCAGTCCCGACCCTCGGAAACAAGAGACCCAGTACTTC	CASSPDPRKQETQYF
TRBJ1-5	.	TRBV4-2	16	.	TGTGCCAGCAGCCAAGATCCCCTGGAGGCCAATCAGCCTCAGCATTTT	CASSQDPLEANQPQHF
TRBJ2-7	.	TRBV27	15	TRBD2	TGTGCCAGCAGTTCCAGGACTAGCGTTAACTACGAGCAGTACTTC	CASSSRTSVNYEQYF
TRBJ2-1	.	TRBV27	15	TRBD2	TGTGCCAGCAGTTTCGGACTAGCGGTGGGGAATGAGCAGTTCTTC	CASSFGLAVGNEQFF
TRBJ2-3	.	TRBV10-3	16	TRBD2	TGTGCCATCAGACAGACTAGCGGGTCTTCACCAGATACGCAGTATTTT	CAIRQTSGSSPDTQYF
TRBJ1-1	.	TRBV7-3	14	.	TGTGCCAGCAGCTTCCAGGGCCCGAACACTGAAGCTTTCTTT	CASSFQGPNTEAFF
TRBJ2-6	.	TRBV29-1	16	.	TGCAGCGTTGGGGAGCGGAGGGGGCCTGGGGCCAACGTCCTGACTTTC	CSVGERRGPGANVLTF
TRBJ2-7	.	TRBV4-3	15	TRBD1	TGCGCCAGCAGCCACCCGGGACAGGGTATAGGCGAGCAGTACTTC	CASSHPGQGIGEQYF
TRBJ1-1	.	TRBV2	15	TRBD1	TGTGCCAGCCTCACCCGTCCGACAGGGGACACTGAAGCTTTCTTT	CASLTRPTGDTEAFF
TRBJ1-1	.	TRBV29-1	14	.	TGCAGCGTTGATAGTGGGCGGGCGGGCTCTGAAGCTTTCTTT	CSVDSGRAGSEAFF
TRBJ1-4	few	TRBV5-6	15	.	TGTGCCAGCAGCCTCTCGGACAGACCTAATGAAAAACTGTTTTTT	CASSLSDRPNEKLFF
TRBJ1-5	.	TRBV30	14	.	TGTGCCTGGACGGCTGGGGGTAGCAATCAGCCCCAGCATTTT	CAWTAGGSNQPQHF
TRBJ2-3	.	TRBV9	16	TRBD2	TGTGCCAGCAGCGTAGGTAGCGGGAGGGCCACAGATACGCAGTATTTT	CASSVGSGRATDTQYF
TRBJ2-2	.	TRBV28	15	TRBD2	TGTGCCAGCAGCCGGGGGGGCAGGGAGGCCGGGGAGCTGTTTTTT	CASSRGGREAGELFF
TRBJ2-7	.	TRBV7-9	16	TRBD1	TGTGCCAGCAGCTGGGGGCCTACAGGGGGCTCAAACGAGCAGTACTTC	CASSWGPTGGSNEQYF
TRBJ1-4	.	TRBV7-9	14	TRBD1	TGTGCCAGCGCACAGGGGGCCGGGGATGAAAAACTGTTTTTT	CASAQGAGDEKLFF
TRBJ2-7	.	TRBV28	16	.	TGTGCCAGCAGTTTGAGAGACCCACAGGTAACCTACGAGCAGTACTTC	CASSLRDPQVTYEQYF
TRBJ1-6	.	TRBV7-5	18	.	TGTGCCAGAAGCTCCGTCCGACAGGGGAACTCCTATAATTCACCCCTCCACTTT	CARSSVRQGNSYNSPLHF
TRBJ1-3	.	TRBV18	17	.	TGTGCCAGCTCACCGTACTCGACCGAAAGCTCTGGAAACACCATATATTTT	CASSPYSTESSGNTIYF
TRBJ1-2	.	TRBV4-1	13	.	TGCGCCAGCAGAAGAGGGGGGGCGGATGGCTACACCTTC	CASRRGGADGYTF
TRBJ2-7	.	TRBV30	15	.	TGTGCCTGGAGGGTTCGGGGCAGCAGGGTATACGAGCAGTACTTC	CAWRVRGSRVYEQYF
TRBJ2-7	.	TRBV7-2	13	TRBD1	TGTGCCAGCAGCTGGGGGACAGGGTTCGAGCAGTACTTC	CASSWGTGFEQYF
TRBJ1-1	.	TRBV7-9	12	.	TGTGCCAGCAGCCCGATGAACACTGAAGCTTTCTTT	CASSPMNTEAFF
TRBJ2-1	.	TRBV28	13	TRBD2	TGTGCCAGCACAGCGGGAACCTACAATGAGCAGTTCTTC	CASTAGTYNEQFF
TRBJ2-5	.	TRBV18	12	.	TGTGCCAGCTCACCGTGGTCGCTGACCCAGTACTTC	CASSPWSLTQYF
TRBJ2-3	.	TRBV28	16	.	TGTGCCAGCACTTTTGGTACAGGTACAAGCACAGATACGCAGTATTTT	CASTFGTGTSTDTQYF
TRBJ2-3	once	TRBV5-1	13	.	TGCGCCAGCAGCTTGCGCTCAACAGATACGCAGTATTTT	CASSLRSTDTQYF
TRBJ1-2	.	TRBV19	15	.	TGTGCCAGTAGTATTAATAACGGGCAGGTCTATGGCTACACCTTC	CASSINNGQVYGYTF
TRBJ2-7	many	TRBV27	14	TRBD1	TGTGCCAGCAGTCTCGGACAGGGGGCTTACGAGCAGTACTTC	CASSLGQGAYEQYF
TRBJ2-1	.	TRBV19	17	TRBD2	TGTGCCAGTAGTATCCGGACTAGCGGGGGGGCCTACAATGAGCAGTTCTTC	CASSIRTSGGAYNEQFF
TRBJ1-4	.	TRBV4-3	17	TRBD1	TGCGCCAGCAGCCAAGAGCGGGCAAGGACAGGAGGGGAAAAACTGTTTTTT	CASSQERARTGGEKLFF
TRBJ1-2	.	TRBV28	12	.	TGTGCCAGCACCGAGGGCTCCTATGGCTACACCTTC	CASTEGSYGYTF
TRBJ1-2	.	TRBV4-1	15	TRBD1	TGCGCCAGCAGCCCGGGGACAGGGCCTAGCTATGGCTACACCTTC	CASSPGTGPSYGYTF
TRBJ2-7	.	TRBV19	18	TRBD1	TGTGCCAGTAGTATCCCATTAAAGGACAGGGGTAGCCCCTACGAGCAGTACTTC	CASSIPLKDRGSPYEQYF
TRBJ1-5	.	TRBV19	14	.	TGTGCCAGTAGTATAGGAAGGGGGAGTCAGCCCCAGCATTTT	CASSIGRGSQPQHF
TRBJ2-6	.	TRBV5-1	15	.	TGCGCCAGCAGCCCCCTTGGATCGGGGGCCAACGTCCTGACTTTC	CASSPLGSGANVLTF
TRBJ1-6	.	TRBV4-3	17	.	TGCGCCAGCAGCCAAGGGCGGACGGGCAGGGGTCTATCACCCCTCCACTTT	CASSQGRTGRGLSPLHF
TRBJ2-7	.	TRBV27	15	.	TGTGCCAGCAGTTTCCAGCGTAGGAGCTCCTACGAGCAGTACTTC	CASSFQRRSSYEQYF
TRBJ2-2	.	TRBV28	15	TRBD2	TGTGCCAGCAGTAGTAGCGGGAGGGACGGCGGGGAGCTGTTTTTT	CASSSSGRDGGELFF
TRBJ2-7	.	TRBV5-1	15	.	TGCGCCAGCAGCCCTACTCAAGGGGCTAGCAACGAGCAGTACTTC	CASSPTQGASNEQYF
TRBJ1-1	.	TRBV9	13	.	TGTGCCAGCAGCACACCGGGAAGGACTGAAGCTTTCTTT	CASSTPGRTEAFF
TRBJ2-2	.	TRBV2	16	TRBD2	TGTGCCAGCAGCGGAGGCACTAGCGGGAGTACCGGGGAGCTGTTTTTT	CASSGGTSGSTGELFF
TRBJ2-2	few	TRBV11-2	14	.	TGTGCCAGCAGCTCCCTGGACCGGACCGGGGAGCTGTTTTTT	CASSSLDRTGELFF
TRBJ1-1	.	TRBV4-1	16	.	TGCGCCAGCAGCCAAGAGAGGTGGGGATTGTGGACTGAAGCTTTCTTT	CASSQERWGLWTEAFF
TRBJ1-5	.	TRBV6-5	13	.	TGTGCCAGCAGTTACAGGGACAATCAGCCCCAGCATTTT	CASSYRDNQPQHF
TRBJ2-2	.	TRBV27	16	TRBD2	TGTGCCAGTAGTCCGTCGGGGGGGCCTTGGGCCGGGGAGCTGTTTTTT	CASSPSGGPWAGELFF
TRBJ2-3	.	TRBV7-6	16	TRBD1	TGTGCCAGCAGCTTATATCAGGGGGCGCCCACAGATACGCAGTATTTT	CASSLYQGAPTDTQYF
TRBJ2-2	.	TRBV11-2	14	TRBD1	TGTGCCAGCAAACGGGACAGGGACACCGGGGAGCTGTTTTTT	CASKRDRDTGELFF
TRBJ1-2	.	TRBV5-4	14	.	TGTGCCAGCAGCTTGGACCTAGCTAACTATGGCTACACCTTC	CASSLDLANYGYTF
TRBJ1-2	.	TRBV6-1	12	.	TGTGCCAGCAGTGACAGGGAATTTGGCTACACCTTC	CASSDREFGYTF